This entry concerns a single T cell receptor beta chain. This sample is drawn from a study of response to subunit inactivated influenza vaccine. TCRdb called the RT-PCR reads again in MiXCR, with one record for every CDR3 protein. The sample records a few hundred thousand distinct CDR3 sequences, roughly 22% being singletons. This CDR3 has 10 amino acids. The germline gives CDR1 SQVTM, CDR2 ANQGSEA. Trimming took off 6 bases at V and 5 bases at J, with 7 bases between the two ends. The source material was PBMCs from blood, sampled about 20 months after vaccination. This sequence joins TRBV29-1 and TRBJ1-1; D remains unclear. The receptor's source is a man in his fifties or sixties who received an inactivated influenza vaccine. CDR3 DNA sequence: TGCAGCGTCGGAGCGACTGAAGCTTTCTTT. Encoded protein: CSVGATEAFF.